The 5 T cell receptor beta chains reported below all come from one sample, sequenced in a study of blood T cell repertoires in COVID-19. TCRdb's table, derived via immunoSEQ multiplex PCR, lists solely in-frame clones and lacks some. The data contain more than 70,000 clones, about four fifths of them singletons. The material sequenced was peripheral blood. The receptor source for this set is a human donor in a cohort sampled during active COVID-19.

This clone was picked up a small number of times. The chain recombines TRBV7-3 with TRBJ2-1; a weak D match, TRBD2 (5 bases). Germline-derived CDR1 and CDR2 are SGHTA and FQGTGA. Trimming took 4 bases from V and 4 from J, leaving 8 bases between them. The CDR3 totals 13 residues. The CDR3 here is CASSSEGYNEQFF. The DNA for the CDR3 is TGTGCCAGCAGCTCCGAGGGTTACAATGAGCAGTTCTTC.

In this sample, this clone turned up a few times. The chain combines TRBV5-3 with TRBJ2-1; no reliable D call. TRBV5-3 is annotated as an ORF whose role is uncertain. V lost 1 base and J lost 7, with 9 bases in between. There are 13 residues in the CDR3. This chain's CDR3 is CARSLRVGNEQFF. For the CDR3, the DNA is TGTGCCAGAAGCTTGCGAGTTGGTAATGAGCAGTTCTTC.

This sequence joins TRBV11-2 and TRBJ2-1, with TRBD2 matching 7 bases. The length of the CDR3 is 15 residues. Germline CDR1 SGHAT, CDR2 FQNNGV. With 5 bases clipped from V and 5 bases from J, the junction kept 9 bases outside the gene matches. DNA for the CDR3: TGTGCCAGCAGCCCCAGTGCGGGAGAGCACAATGAGCAGTTCTTC. Amino acids: CASSPSAGEHNEQFF.

The chain has TRBV5-1 and TRBJ1-1; possible D gene TRBD1, 5 bases. Germline V lookup: CDR1 SGHRS, CDR2 YFSETQ. CDR3 length equals 14 residues. The V end was cut by 0 bases, the J end by 6 bases, with 12 bases between. As DNA, the CDR3 is TGCGCCAGCAGCTTGGGTGGACAAGCTTCTGAAGCTTTCTTT. Translating gives CASSLGGQASEAFF.

V is TRBV28 and J is TRBJ1-4; no firm D call. CDR3 length equals 14 residues. Germline assignment: CDR1 MDHEN and CDR2 SYDVKM. The V end lost 7 bases, the J end lost 5 bases, and 14 bases lay between the germline ends. The CDR3 sequence is CASTPSPRNEKLFF. CDR3 nucleotide sequence: TGTGCCAGCACCCCGTCCCCGAGAAATGAAAAACTGTTTTTT.